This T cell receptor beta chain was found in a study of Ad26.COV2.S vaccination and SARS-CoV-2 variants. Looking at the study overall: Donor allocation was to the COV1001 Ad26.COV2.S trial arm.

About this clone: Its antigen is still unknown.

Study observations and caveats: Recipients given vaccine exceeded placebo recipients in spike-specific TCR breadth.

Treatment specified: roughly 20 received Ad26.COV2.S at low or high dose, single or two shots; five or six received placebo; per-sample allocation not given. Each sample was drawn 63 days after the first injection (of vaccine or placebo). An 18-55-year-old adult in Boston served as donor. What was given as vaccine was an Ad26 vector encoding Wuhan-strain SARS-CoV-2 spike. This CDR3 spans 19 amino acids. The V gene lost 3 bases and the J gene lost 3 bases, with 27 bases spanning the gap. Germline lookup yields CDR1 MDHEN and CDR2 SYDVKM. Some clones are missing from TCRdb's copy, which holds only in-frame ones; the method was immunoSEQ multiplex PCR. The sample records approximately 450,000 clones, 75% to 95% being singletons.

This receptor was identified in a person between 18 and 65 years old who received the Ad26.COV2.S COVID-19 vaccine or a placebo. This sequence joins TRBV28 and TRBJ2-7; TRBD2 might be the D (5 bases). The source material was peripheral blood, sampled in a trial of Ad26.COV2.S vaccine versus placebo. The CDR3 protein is CASSFKLEAEAGGDYEQYF. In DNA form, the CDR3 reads TGTGCCAGCAGTTTTAAACTAGAGGCGGAAGCAGGCGGAGACTACGAGCAGTACTTC.